This TCR beta chain was obtained from a study of T-cell reconstitution after alpha-beta-depleted transplantation in children. The library targeted TCRbeta and was prepared with unique molecular identifiers. TCRdb re-called the PCR reads through MiXCR, storing one row per CDR3 protein. The sample carries hundreds of thousands of distinct CDR3 sequences, approximately 22% recorded once. Here the sequenced sample was PBMCs, mostly from graft donor cells, taken 360 days after TCRalphabeta/CD19-depleted stem cell transplant. The source of this sequence is a boy under two years old who had a stem cell transplant for acute myeloid leukemia, so the T cells may come from the graft donor.

DNA for the CDR3: TGTGCCAGCAGTTTAAGGGGGCCTCAGCCCCAGCATTTT. It is translated as CASSLRGPQPQHF. The genes are TRBV12-3 or TRBV12-4 and TRBJ1-5, with 7 bases identical to TRBD1. CDR3 size: 13 residues. J lost 6 bases, V lost 2 bases, and 1 base had no gene match.